This T cell receptor beta chain was profiled in a study of T cell responses to AZD1222 COVID-19 vaccine (dated by TCRdb to about 2021). Concerning the study at large: AZD1222 recipients given second doses at about 4 weeks or at about 12 weeks were pooled, since spike-specific TCR depth and breadth were not found to differ between the two schedules. A total of about 240 trial participants underwent TCR sequencing, of whom about 210 received two doses of AZD1222 and about 25 received two doses of the MenACWY control vaccine. Trial participants were enrolled by age into subgroups of 18-55, 56-69 and 70-plus years, and roughly 150, 30 and 60 TCR-sequenced participants, respectively, were included in these subgroups.

In the germline V gene, CDR1 corresponds to SGHTA and CDR2 to FQGNSA. The CDR3 runs 15 amino acids, cysteine and phenylalanine included. Only CDR3 DNA is held: 45 bases, read in frame from base 1. V is cut back by 6 bases and J by 8 bases, with 9 bases in the junction unmatched. Note on this clone: This clone's antigen is unknown. There are no base qualities to consult, and no much larger clone falls within one base.

The CDR3 regions of human TCRbeta chains were analyzed by immunosequencing. As for how the authors treated the data: Repertoire TCRs were matched against a reference library of SARS-CoV-2-specific TCRs generated with the MIRA antigen-specificity platform. Breadth was defined as the fraction of unique TCRs that were SARS-CoV-2-associated. Depth was defined as the fraction of total T cells that were SARS-CoV-2-associated. Each spike-specific TCR was assigned to its reactive spike region and to a CD4 or CD8 class using the MIRA data. Log10-transformed breadth and depth values were compared by one-way ANOVA with Sidak's multiple comparisons tests. The source is immuneACCESS, and TCRdb retained only in-frame sequences with V and J called. Part of the clones is not carried over; for the studies checked, unresolved V genes explain less than half of this, and the remainder is unexplained. The V and J calls and the clone size are those of that table, but D and trimming were determined from the DNA. The sample yields approximately 88,000 clones; about 91% were counted once. In total, the top ten clones hold around 5.2% of the sample.

The time point tag for this specimen amounts to: baseline before first vaccination. Vaccinee samples came from UK trials COV001 and COV002, including a single-blind randomized controlled phase 2/3 trial of AZD1222 (ChAdOx1 nCoV-19) in healthy adults. For TCRbeta chain sequencing, PBMC samples from trial participants were taken at day 0 and at day 28 after the second dose. The research as a whole found: In the small 56-69-year group, the increase in depth fell short of significance, most likely because of low power. The vaccine-associated CD4 TCRs covered the entire spike protein, and the dominant responses fell in regions 160-218 and 743-854. A significant rise in spike-specific TCR breadth and depth was observed after two AZD1222 doses relative to day 0 and relative to MenACWY recipients. Epitopes outside the regions mutated in the B.1.351 and B.1.1.7 variants were reportedly recognized by nearly half of the unique spike-specific TCRs. Participants were mostly white British and included more females than males, and it was suggested by the authors that clonal diversity may have been underestimated. Because no day 14 peak-response samples were available, the repertoires could be characterized only after the peak T cell response. Conclusions about previously exposed vaccinees are limited because only a handful of AZD1222 recipients were SARS-CoV-2 seropositive at baseline.

The clonotype comes from an adult in good health. The rearranged chain carries TRBV7-2 and TRBJ1-4; 10 central bases correspond to TRBD1. This sample comprised peripheral blood, obtained on day 0 of AZD1222 vaccination. Here the CDR3 is given as CASSPPGQGTEKLFF. The DNA sequence is given as TGTGCCAGCAGTCCACCGGGACAGGGGACCGAAAAACTGTTTTTT.